One and the same sample provided the 23 T cell receptor beta chains below, sequenced in a study of cytomegalovirus exposure and HLA in healthy donors. PCR employed 60 Vbeta and 13 Jbeta primers. The table came from immunoSEQ multiplex PCR; TCRdb's copy has only in-frame clones and leaves some out. The repertoire holds about 130,000 clones, with roughly 80% as singletons. The sequenced sample consisted of PBMCs. The source is a woman in her forties in good health and CMV-seronegative.

The V and J genes are TRBV10-3 and TRBJ2-3; a weak D match, TRBD2 (6 bases). The CDR3 length is 16 residues. V lost 0 bases to trimming and J lost 4 bases, with 14 bases between them. Germline CDR1 and CDR2: ENHRY and SYGVKD. The CDR3 loop reads CAISESAWGEADTQYF. The CDR3 DNA reads TGTGCCATCAGTGAGTCGGCTTGGGGGGAGGCAGATACGCAGTATTTT.

The CDR3 nucleotides read TGTGCCAGCAGCCCCTCCCGACTAATATCCAATCAGCCCCAGCATTTT. Translated, it gives CASSPSRLISNQPQHF. V is TRBV7-8 and J is TRBJ1-5; no reliable D call. This CDR3 spans 16 amino acids. Deletions cut 5 bases from V and 3 bases from J, with 17 bases between. The germline V gene encodes CDR1 SGHVS and CDR2 FQNEAQ. The variable domain in full, completed from reference TRBV7-8 and TRBJ1-5, reads GAGVSQSPRYKVAKRGQDVALRCDPISGHVSLFWYQQALGQGPEFLTYFQNEAQLDKSGLPSDRFFAERPEGSVSTLKIQRTQQEDSAVYLCASSPSRLISNQPQHFGDGTRLSIL.

Concerning this clone itself: The sample holds other DNA sequences that translate to the same CDR3. This chain links TRBV5-1 with TRBJ1-2; a possible D gene is TRBD1 (5 bases). This CDR3 is 12 amino acids long. CDR1 is SGHRS and CDR2 is YFSETQ in the germline V gene. The V end lost 3 bases, the J end lost 5 bases, and 8 bases lay between the germline ends. The chain's CDR3 is CASSSDSYGYTF. As DNA, the CDR3 is TGCGCCAGCAGCTCCGACAGTTATGGCTACACCTTC.

This clone was recorded only once. The gene calls are TRBV15 and TRBJ1-1; D gene unclear. The CDR3 totals 14 residues. The ends were cut back, 1 base at V and 1 base at J, with 7 bases in the middle. Per the germline V gene, CDR1 is LNHNV and CDR2 is YYDKDF (reference sequence). The CDR3: CATSRGEWNTEAFF. DNA of the CDR3: TGTGCCACCAGCAGAGGAGAGTGGAACACTGAAGCTTTCTTT.

The chain uses TRBV7-3 and TRBJ2-1; TRBD1 agrees at 7 bases. Trimming at V came to 5 bases and at J to 5 bases, leaving 3 bases not matched to a gene. Germline-derived CDR1 and CDR2 are SGHTA and FQGTGA. This CDR3 contains 13 residues. In nucleotides, the CDR3 is TGTGCCAGCAGCCGAGACAGGGACAATGAGCAGTTCTTC. Protein: CASSRDRDNEQFF.

The V and J genes are TRBV19 and TRBJ2-3, with D unresolved. Trimming removed 3 bases at V and 4 bases at J, with 11 bases between. This CDR3 is 14 amino acids long. The germline CDR1 and CDR2 sequences are LNHDA and SQIVND (reference sequence). CDR3 nucleotide sequence: TGTGCCAGTAGTATTGCGCCCGGAGCAGATACGCAGTATTTT. It specifies CASSIAPGADTQYF.

This chain uses TRBV5-4 with TRBJ2-3, with TRBD2 matching over 12 bases. Per the germline V gene, CDR1 is SGHNT and CDR2 is YYREEE (reference sequence). V dropped 4 bases and J dropped 5; count of bases not matched to a gene: 11. This CDR3 comprises 17 residues. CDR3 nucleotides: TGTGCCAGCAGCCCGCCCCCTAGCGGGGGGGCGATAGATACGCAGTATTTT. Residues: CASSPPPSGGAIDTQYF.

J is TRBJ2-7 and V is TRBV7-2; 11 nucleotides line up with TRBD2. The CDR3 contains 14 residues. Looked up from germline, CDR1 is SGHTA and CDR2 is FQGNSA. V shed 5 bases, J shed 3 bases, and the junction held 3 bases outside the gene matches. Written as DNA, the CDR3 is TGTGCCAGCAGCCCCACTAGCGGGGGCTACGAGCAGTACTTC. As protein: CASSPTSGGYEQYF.

A single count supports this clone. The chain couples TRBV7-2 to TRBJ1-1, with D uncertain. The CDR3 runs to 13 residues. Germline loops: CDR1 SGHTA, CDR2 FQGNSA. Trimming cost V 4 bases and J 1 base, with 7 bases left between them. The CDR3 protein is CASSYAENTEAFF. The CDR3 DNA sequence: TGTGCCAGCAGCTACGCAGAGAACACTGAAGCTTTCTTT.

The V call is TRBV14, the J call TRBJ2-1, with 8 bases aligning to TRBD2. This CDR3 is 17 amino acids long. Germline CDR1 is SGHDN and CDR2 is FVKESK. Losses at the gene ends were 1 base for V and 8 bases for J; bases not matched to a gene: 13. CDR3 residues: CASSQGFLRGGHHEQFF. CDR3 nucleotides: TGTGCCAGCAGCCAAGGGTTTTTACGGGGGGGCCACCATGAGCAGTTCTTC. Based on the CDR3 plus reference TRBV14 and TRBJ2-1, the full variable domain is EAGVTQFPSHSVIEKGQTVTLRCDPISGHDNLYWYRRVMGKEIKFLLHFVKESKQDESGMPNNRFLAERTGGTYSTLKVQPAELEDSGVYFCASSQGFLRGGHHEQFFGPGTRLTVL.

A remark on this clone: Mismatch with germline at one junction end may stem from a read error. The chain employs TRBV5-1 and TRBJ1-4; weak D call: TRBD1 (6 bases). In germline, CDR1 is SGHRS, CDR2 YFSETQ. The CDR3 has 9 residues. CDR3 loop: CASSWGQRF. DNA of the CDR3: TGCGCCAGCAGCTGGGGGCAGCGTTTT. The full variable domain, its missing parts supplied by reference TRBV5-1 and TRBJ1-4, is KAGVTQTPRYLIKTRGQQVTLSCSPISGHRSVSWYQQTPGQGLQFLFEYFSETQRNKGNFPGRFSGRQFSNSRSEMNVSTLELGDSALYLCASSWGQRFGSGTQLSVL.

The chain combines TRBV27 with TRBJ2-1; 12 nucleotides align to TRBD2. The germline V gene encodes CDR1 MNHEY and CDR2 SMNVEV (reference sequence). V lost 6 bases, J lost 0 bases, and 9 bases stayed unmatched. CDR3 length equals 18 residues. DNA for the CDR3: TGTGCCAGCAGCCTCGGACTAGCGGGAACAAGCTCCTACAATGAGCAGTTCTTC. Its protein is CASSLGLAGTSSYNEQFF.

The V and J genes are TRBV7-2 and TRBJ1-4; a weak D match, TRBD1 (5 bases). There are 15 residues in the CDR3. V lost 5 bases and J 3 bases, leaving 13 bases between the germline ends. Germline CDR1 SGHTA, CDR2 FQGNSA. The CDR3 loop is CASSRLVTANEKLFF. CDR3 bases: TGTGCCAGCAGCCGACTCGTGACAGCTAATGAAAAACTGTTTTTT.

In regard to this clone: One junction end disagrees with the germline gene, perhaps due to a read error. The rearrangement uses TRBV25-1 and TRBJ1-4; TRBD1 is a possible D gene (6 bases). Germline CDR1 reads MGHDK; CDR2 reads SYGVNS. The CDR3 spans 15 residues. The CDR3 region is CSSSEGGKDDEKLFF. The DNA of the CDR3 is TGTTCCAGCAGTGAAGGGGGGAAGGATGATGAAAAACTGTTTTTT.

This clone is a singleton in its sample. The chain has TRBV13 and TRBJ1-6; D gene unclear. Trimming cost V 5 bases and J 12 bases, with 17 bases left between them. This CDR3 is 14 amino acids long. Germline V CDR1 and CDR2: PRHDT, FYEKMQ (reference sequence). CDR3 region: CASSLRAGWGPLHF. The CDR3 region has the DNA TGTGCCAGCAGCCTTAGGGCGGGGTGGGGACCCCTCCACTTT.

The J gene is TRBJ2-3, the V gene TRBV9; 15 positions match TRBD2. This CDR3 region has 16 residues. Trimming took 4 bases from V and 4 from J; bases not matched to a gene: 4. Germline V lookup: CDR1 SGDLS, CDR2 YYNGEE. The CDR3 reads CASSWGLAGGSDTQYF. The CDR3 DNA reads as TGTGCCAGCAGCTGGGGACTAGCGGGGGGATCAGATACGCAGTATTTT.

This chain links TRBV7-7 with TRBJ2-2, with 7 bases identical to TRBD2. The CDR3 runs 13 residues. The V gene's germline CDR1 is SSHAT and CDR2 FNYEAQ (reference sequence). CDR3 bases: TGTGCTAGCCAGGGAGGGTCGGCCGGGGAGCTGTTTTTT. This gives the protein CASQGGSAGELFF.

The gene calls are TRBV5-4 and TRBJ2-2, with D unclear. The CDR3 sequence is 16 residues long. Germline CDR1 is SGHNT and CDR2 is YYREEE (reference sequence). V was cut by 0 bases and J by 1 base, with 10 bases left in between. The CDR3 region has the DNA TGTGCCAGCAGCTTGGAAGCTTCCCGGAACACCGGGGAGCTGTTTTTT. It specifies CASSLEASRNTGELFF.

Only a few counts were recorded for this clone. V and J are TRBV28 and TRBJ2-1, with TRBD2 matching 11 bases. The CDR3 totals 15 residues. CDR1 and CDR2 from the germline V gene are MDHEN and SYDVKM. Trimming removed 3 bases from V and 10 bases from J; junction bases left unmatched: 8. The chain's CDR3 is CASSLKTSGSGEQFF. CDR3 nucleotide sequence: TGTGCCAGCAGTTTGAAAACTAGCGGGAGCGGGGAGCAGTTCTTC.

V is TRBV13 and J is TRBJ2-3, with TRBD2 identical over 13 bases. The CDR3 consists of 17 residues. Germline CDR1 is PRHDT and CDR2 is FYEKMQ (reference sequence). Unmatched junction bases numbered 11, after V lost 2 bases and J lost 9 bases. In DNA form, the CDR3 reads TGTGCCAGCAGCTTAAGATTACTAGCGGGGGGGACGACGACGCAGTATTTT. It translates to CASSLRLLAGGTTTQYF.

This clone was picked up a small number of times. The chain couples TRBV5-6 to TRBJ1-1; the D gene is possibly TRBD1 (5 bases). The V and J ends lost 3 bases and 0 bases respectively, with 15 bases between them. CDR1 is SGHDT, CDR2 YYEEEE, per germline. This CDR3 is built from 16 residues. The CDR3: CASSSDSDLMNTEAFF. The CDR3 bases are TGTGCCAGCAGCTCCGACAGCGATCTCATGAACACTGAAGCTTTCTTT.

V usage is TRBV5-7 and J usage is TRBJ1-5; D may be TRBD1 (6 bases). TRBV5-7 is placed among ORFs of uncertain function. V lost 5 bases and J lost 3, with 9 bases in between. This CDR3 comprises 13 residues. This CDR3 is CASRRDNNQPQHF. The DNA of the CDR3 is TGTGCCAGCAGACGGGACAACAATCAGCCCCAGCATTTT.

In its sample, this clone was seen a few times. The chain links TRBV6-6 to TRBJ1-5; the D is unclear. Germline V CDR1 and CDR2: MNHNY, SVGAGI (reference sequence). The CDR3 consists of 16 residues. Trimming cost V 0 bases and J 5 bases, with 14 bases left between them. As DNA, the CDR3 is TGTGCCAGCAGTTACTCGAGCGGCAGGCCCCATCAGCCCCAGCATTTT. It yields the protein CASSYSSGRPHQPQHF.